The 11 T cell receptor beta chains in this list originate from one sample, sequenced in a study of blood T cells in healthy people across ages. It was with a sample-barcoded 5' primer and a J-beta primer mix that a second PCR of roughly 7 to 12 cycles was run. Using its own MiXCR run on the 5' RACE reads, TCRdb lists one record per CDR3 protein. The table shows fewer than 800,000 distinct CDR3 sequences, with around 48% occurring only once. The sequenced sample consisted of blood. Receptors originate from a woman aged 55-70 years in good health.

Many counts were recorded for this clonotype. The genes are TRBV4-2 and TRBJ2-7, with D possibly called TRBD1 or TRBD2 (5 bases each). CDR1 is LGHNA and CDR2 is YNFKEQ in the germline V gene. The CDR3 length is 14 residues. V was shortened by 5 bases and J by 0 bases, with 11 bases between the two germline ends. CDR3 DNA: TGTGCCAGCAGCTGGGACGTATCCTCCTACGAGCAGTACTTC. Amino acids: CASSWDVSSYEQYF.

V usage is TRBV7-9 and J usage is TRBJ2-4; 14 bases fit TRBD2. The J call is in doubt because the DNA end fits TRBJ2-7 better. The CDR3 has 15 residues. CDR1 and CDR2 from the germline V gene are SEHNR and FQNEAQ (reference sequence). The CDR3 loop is CASRGPGLAGDEQYF. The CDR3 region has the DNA TGTGCCAGCAGAGGACCGGGACTAGCGGGGGACGAGCAGTACTTC.

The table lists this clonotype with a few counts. The DNA of the CDR3 is TGTGCCAGCAGCCAGACCTCTAGCACAGATACGCAGTATTTT. Translating it yields CASSQTSSTDTQYF. The J gene is TRBJ2-3, the V gene TRBV4-2; D is undetermined. Trimming removed 3 bases at V and 0 bases at J, with 7 bases between. The CDR3 is made up of 14 amino acids. The germline CDR1 and CDR2 sequences are LGHNA and YNFKEQ.

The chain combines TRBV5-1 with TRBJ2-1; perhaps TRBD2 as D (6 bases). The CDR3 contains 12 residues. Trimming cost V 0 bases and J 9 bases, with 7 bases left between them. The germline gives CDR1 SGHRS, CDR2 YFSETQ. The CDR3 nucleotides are TGCGCCAGCAGCTTGGCGCGGGGTGAGCAGTTCTTC. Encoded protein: CASSLARGEQFF.

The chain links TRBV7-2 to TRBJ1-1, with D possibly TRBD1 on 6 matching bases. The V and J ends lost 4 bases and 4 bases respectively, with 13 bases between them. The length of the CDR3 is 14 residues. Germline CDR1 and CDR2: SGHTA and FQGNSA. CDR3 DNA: TGTGCCAGCAGCTCAACAGGGCTACGCACTGAAGCTTTCTTT. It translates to CASSSTGLRTEAFF.

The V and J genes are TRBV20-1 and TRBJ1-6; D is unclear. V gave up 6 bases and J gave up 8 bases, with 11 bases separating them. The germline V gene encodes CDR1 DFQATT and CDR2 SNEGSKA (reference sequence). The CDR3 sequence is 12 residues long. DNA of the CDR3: TGCAGTGCAGACCTAAACGATTCACCCCTCCACTTT. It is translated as CSADLNDSPLHF.

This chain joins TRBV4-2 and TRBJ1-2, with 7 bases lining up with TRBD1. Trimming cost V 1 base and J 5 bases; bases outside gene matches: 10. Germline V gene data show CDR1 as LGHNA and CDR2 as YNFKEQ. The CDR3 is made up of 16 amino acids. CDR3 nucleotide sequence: TGTGCCAGCAGCCAAGCCCAAGGCCAGGGGGGGTATGGCTACACCTTC. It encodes CASSQAQGQGGYGYTF.

The CDR3 DNA is TGCAGCGTTCGTGGGTCTAGCGGGAACACCGGGGAGCTGTTTTTT. Protein: CSVRGSSGNTGELFF. The chain is built from TRBV29-1 and TRBJ2-2; TRBD2 matches at 7 bases. Trimming at V came to 5 bases and at J to 1 base, leaving 7 bases not matched to a gene. The germline gives CDR1 SQVTM, CDR2 ANQGSEA. The CDR3 length is 15 residues.

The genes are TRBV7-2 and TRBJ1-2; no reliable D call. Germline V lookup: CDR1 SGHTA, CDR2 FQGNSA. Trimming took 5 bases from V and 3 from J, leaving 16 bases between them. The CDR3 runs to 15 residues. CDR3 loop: CASSPSTGSDYGYTF. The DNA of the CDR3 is TGTGCCAGCAGCCCCAGCACGGGGAGCGACTATGGCTACACCTTC.

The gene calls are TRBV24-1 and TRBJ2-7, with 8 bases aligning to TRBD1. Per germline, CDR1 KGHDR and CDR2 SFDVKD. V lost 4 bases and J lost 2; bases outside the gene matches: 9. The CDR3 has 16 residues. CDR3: CATSDPSRGPPYEQYF. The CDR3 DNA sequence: TGTGCCACCAGTGACCCCTCCAGGGGGCCCCCCTACGAGCAGTACTTC.

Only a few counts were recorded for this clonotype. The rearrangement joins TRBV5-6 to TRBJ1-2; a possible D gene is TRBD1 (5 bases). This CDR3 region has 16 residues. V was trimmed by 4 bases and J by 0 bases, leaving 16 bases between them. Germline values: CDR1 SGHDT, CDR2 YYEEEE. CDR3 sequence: CASSRTLGRANYGYTF. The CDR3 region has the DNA TGTGCCAGCAGCCGGACATTGGGAAGAGCTAACTATGGCTACACCTTC.